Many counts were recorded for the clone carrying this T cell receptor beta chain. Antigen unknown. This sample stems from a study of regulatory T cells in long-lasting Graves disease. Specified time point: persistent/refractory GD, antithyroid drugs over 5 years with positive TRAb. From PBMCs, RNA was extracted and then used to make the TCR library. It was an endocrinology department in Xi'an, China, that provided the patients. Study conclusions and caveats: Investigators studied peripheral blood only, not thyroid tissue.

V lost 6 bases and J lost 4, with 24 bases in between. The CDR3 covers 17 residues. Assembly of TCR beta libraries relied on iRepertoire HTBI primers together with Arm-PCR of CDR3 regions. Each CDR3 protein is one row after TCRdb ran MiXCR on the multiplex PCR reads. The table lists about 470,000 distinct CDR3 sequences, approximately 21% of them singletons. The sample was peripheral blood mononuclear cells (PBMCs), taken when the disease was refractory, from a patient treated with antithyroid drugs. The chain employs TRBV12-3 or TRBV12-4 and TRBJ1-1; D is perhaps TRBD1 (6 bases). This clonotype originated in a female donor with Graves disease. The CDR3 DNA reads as TGTGCCAGCAGCGAGGGACATGCAGTCAAGCGGCCCACTGAAGCTTTCTTT. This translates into CASSEGHAVKRPTEAFF.